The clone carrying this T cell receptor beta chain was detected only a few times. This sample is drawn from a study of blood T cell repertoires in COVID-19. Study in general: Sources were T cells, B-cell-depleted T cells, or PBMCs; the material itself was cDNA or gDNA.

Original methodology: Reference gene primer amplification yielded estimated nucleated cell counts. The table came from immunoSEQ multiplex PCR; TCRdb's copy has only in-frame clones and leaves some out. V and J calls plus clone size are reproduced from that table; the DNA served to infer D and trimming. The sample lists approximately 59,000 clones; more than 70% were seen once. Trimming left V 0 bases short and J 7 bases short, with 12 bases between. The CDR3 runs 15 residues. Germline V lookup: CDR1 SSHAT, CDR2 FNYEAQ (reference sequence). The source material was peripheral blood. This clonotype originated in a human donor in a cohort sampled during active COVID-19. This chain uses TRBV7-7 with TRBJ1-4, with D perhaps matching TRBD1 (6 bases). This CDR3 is CASSLARGIGEKLFF. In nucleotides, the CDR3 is TGTGCCAGCAGCTTAGCTAGGGGGATTGGTGAAAAACTGTTTTTT.